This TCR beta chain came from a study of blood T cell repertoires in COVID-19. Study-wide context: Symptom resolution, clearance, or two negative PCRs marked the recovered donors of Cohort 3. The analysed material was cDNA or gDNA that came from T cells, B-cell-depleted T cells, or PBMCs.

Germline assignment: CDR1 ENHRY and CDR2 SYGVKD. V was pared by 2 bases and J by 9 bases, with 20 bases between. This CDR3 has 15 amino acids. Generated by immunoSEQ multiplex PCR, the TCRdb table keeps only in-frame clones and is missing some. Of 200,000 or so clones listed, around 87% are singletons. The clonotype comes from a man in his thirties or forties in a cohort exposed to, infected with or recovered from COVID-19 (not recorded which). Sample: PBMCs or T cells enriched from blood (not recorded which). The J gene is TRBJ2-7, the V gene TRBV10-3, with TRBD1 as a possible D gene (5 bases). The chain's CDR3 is CAISEDGNPVRGQYF. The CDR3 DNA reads TGTGCCATCAGTGAGGACGGAAACCCTGTTAGGGGGCAGTACTTC.